The next 14 T cell receptor beta chains were all read from a single sample in a study of control samples from healthy donors and cancer patients. The data were produced by immunoSEQ multiplex PCR, yet TCRdb's version contains in-frame clones alone and is incomplete. Among around 67,000 clones listed, roughly nine tenths were seen once. The sample was PBMCs. The receptors derive from a man between 60 and 75 years old with colorectal cancer.

The chain is built from TRBV2 and TRBJ1-3; D might be TRBD1 (6 bases). This CDR3 has 12 residues. Germline values: CDR1 SNHLY, CDR2 FYNNEI. V was cut by 7 bases and J by 3 bases, with 7 bases left in between. This CDR3 reads CASKGGGNTIYF. CDR3 bases: TGTGCCAGCAAGGGGGGTGGAAACACCATATATTTT.

The V gene is TRBV2, the J gene TRBJ1-1, with 9 bases lining up with TRBD1. The length of the CDR3 is 14 residues. The V and J ends lost 6 bases and 4 bases, in that order; junction bases with no gene match: 6. Germline CDR1 reads SNHLY; CDR2 reads FYNNEI. This CDR3 is CASSRQGEITEAFF. The CDR3 DNA is TGTGCCAGCAGCAGACAGGGGGAGATCACTGAAGCTTTCTTT.

V gene TRBV6-5 combines with J gene TRBJ1-1, with 7 bases matching TRBD1. This CDR3 has 15 amino acids. Germline V gene sequence: CDR1 MNHEY, CDR2 SVGAGI. V trimming: 5 bases; J trimming: 5 bases; junction bases outside the gene matches: 11. DNA for the CDR3: TGTGCCAGCAGTCCACTCGGGACAGTAGGGACTGAAGCTTTCTTT. Amino acids: CASSPLGTVGTEAFF.

This chain joins TRBV29-1 and TRBJ1-1; the D gene is possibly TRBD1 (5 bases). Trimming left V 2 bases short and J 0 bases short, with 13 bases between. This CDR3 has 15 residues. Looked up from germline, CDR1 is SQVTM and CDR2 is ANQGSEA. CDR3 amino acids: CSVELGDGMNTEAFF. CDR3 in DNA: TGCAGCGTTGAATTGGGGGATGGGATGAACACTGAAGCTTTCTTT. Full variable domain (missing parts from reference TRBV29-1 and TRBJ1-1): SAVISQKPSRDICQRGTSLTIQCQVDSQVTMMFWYRQQPGQSLTLIATANQGSEATYESGFVIDKFPISRPNLTFSTLTVSNMSPEDSSIYLCSVELGDGMNTEAFFGQGTRLTVV.

The chain has TRBV6-1 and TRBJ1-4; D may be TRBD1 (5 bases). Trimming left V 11 bases short and J 4 bases short, with 20 bases between. The length of the CDR3 is 15 residues. Germline values: CDR1 MNHNS, CDR2 SASEGT. The CDR3 DNA reads as TGTGCCTGCTGTGACAGAGACCATATTAATGAAAAACTGTTTTTT. Its translation: CACCDRDHINEKLFF.

This clone was picked up one time. The rearrangement links TRBV4-2 to TRBJ2-1; D gene unclear. The V gene's germline CDR1 is LGHNA and CDR2 YNFKEQ. The germline V and J ends were trimmed by 3 bases and 9 bases, with 6 bases remaining between them. The CDR3 runs to 11 residues. The CDR3 DNA reads as TGTGCCAGCAGCCAGGGCGGTGAGCAGTTCTTC. Its protein is CASSQGGEQFF.

In its sample, this clone was seen once. This chain uses TRBV7-8 with TRBJ1-1; D gene unclear. The length of the CDR3 is 14 residues. Trimming took off 5 bases at V and 0 bases at J, with 10 bases between the two ends. Germline V lookup: CDR1 SGHVS, CDR2 FQNEAQ. The CDR3 region has the DNA TGTGCCAGCAGCACCGATATGATGAACACTGAAGCTTTCTTT. This codes for CASSTDMMNTEAFF. Variable domain in full (rest from reference TRBV7-8 and TRBJ1-1): GAGVSQSPRYKVAKRGQDVALRCDPISGHVSLFWYQQALGQGPEFLTYFQNEAQLDKSGLPSDRFFAERPEGSVSTLKIQRTQQEDSAVYLCASSTDMMNTEAFFGQGTRLTVV.

The V call is TRBV19, the J call TRBJ1-2; 7 bases align to TRBD1. Germline-derived CDR1 and CDR2 are LNHDA and SQIVND (reference sequence). The CDR3 totals 14 residues. After removal of 4 bases from V and 4 bases from J, the junction contained 6 bases not matched to a gene. The CDR3 DNA is TGTGCCAGTAGTAGGGGGGGACAGATCTATGGCTACACCTTC. Encoded protein: CASSRGGQIYGYTF.

The gene calls are TRBV5-1 and TRBJ2-3; 7 nucleotides match TRBD1. CDR3 length: 15 amino acids. Germline V gene lookup returns CDR1 SGHRS and CDR2 YFSETQ. Trimming cost V 7 bases and J 4 bases; bases outside gene matches: 12. CDR3 region: CASQQGTKNADTQYF. Written as DNA, the CDR3 is TGCGCCAGCCAACAGGGGACCAAAAACGCAGATACGCAGTATTTT.

This chain connects TRBV5-6 to TRBJ2-3; TRBD2 matches at 7 bases. CDR1 and CDR2 (germline): SGHDT, YYEEEE. The V and J ends lost 4 bases and 6 bases, in that order; junction bases with no gene match: 5. The CDR3 has 13 residues. The CDR3 bases are TGTGCCAGCAGCGCCGCCGGGGGGGATACGCAGTATTTT. This sequence encodes CASSAAGGDTQYF.

V gene TRBV5-4 combines with J gene TRBJ2-7; TRBD2 is a possible D gene (6 bases). Germline CDR1 is SGHNT and CDR2 is YYREEE (reference sequence). The CDR3 loop spans 15 amino acids. Trimming stripped 7 bases from V and 3 bases from J, with 20 bases between. CDR3 in amino acids: CASAYIGGSGYEQYF. The CDR3 DNA sequence: TGTGCCAGCGCTTACATCGGGGGTAGTGGCTACGAGCAGTACTTC.

The chain carries TRBV2 and TRBJ2-2; D is possibly TRBD1 (8 bases). Trimming removed 6 bases at V and 7 bases at J, with 12 bases between. The CDR3 spans 13 residues. Germline V gene lookup returns CDR1 SNHLY and CDR2 FYNNEI. This chain's CDR3 is CASRQGGVGELFF. The CDR3, as DNA: TGTGCCAGCAGACAGGGGGGGGTCGGGGAGCTGTTTTTT. Looking up the rest from reference TRBV2 and TRBJ2-2 gives the full variable domain: EPEVTQTPSHQVTQMGQEVILRCVPISNHLYFYWYRQILGQKVEFLVSFYNNEISEKSEIFDDQFSVERPDGSNFTLKIRSTKLEDSAMYFCASRQGGVGELFFGEGSRLTVL.

V usage is TRBV7-6 and J usage is TRBJ2-3; TRBD2 aligns across 8 bases. Germline lookup yields CDR1 SGHVS and CDR2 FNYEAQ. The CDR3 length is 16 residues. V gave up 5 bases and J gave up 2 bases; unmatched junction bases: 9. CDR3 sequence reads: CASSPETGGVTDTQYF. Written as DNA, the CDR3 is TGTGCCAGCAGCCCTGAGACGGGGGGGGTCACAGATACGCAGTATTTT.

V and J are TRBV11-3 and TRBJ2-3, with D tentatively TRBD1 (5 bases). The CDR3 is made up of 15 amino acids. The ends were cut back, 6 bases at V and 0 bases at J, with 13 bases in the middle. Germline V gene data show CDR1 as SGHNT and CDR2 as YENEEA. This CDR3 reads CASSTRGYSTDTQYF. For the CDR3, the DNA is TGTGCCAGCAGTACAAGGGGCTACAGCACAGATACGCAGTATTTT.